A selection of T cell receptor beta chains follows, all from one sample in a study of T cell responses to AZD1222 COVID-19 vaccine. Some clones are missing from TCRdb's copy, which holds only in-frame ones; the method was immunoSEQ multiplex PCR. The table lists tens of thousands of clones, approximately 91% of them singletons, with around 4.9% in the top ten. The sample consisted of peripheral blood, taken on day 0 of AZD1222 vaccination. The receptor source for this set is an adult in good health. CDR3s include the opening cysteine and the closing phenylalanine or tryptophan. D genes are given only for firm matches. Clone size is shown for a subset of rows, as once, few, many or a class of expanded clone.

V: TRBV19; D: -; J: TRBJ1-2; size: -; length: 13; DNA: TGTGCCAGTAGTATAGTGGCCGGGTTTGGCTACACCTTC; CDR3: CASSIVAGFGYTF
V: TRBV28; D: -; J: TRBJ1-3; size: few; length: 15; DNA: TGTGCCAGCAGTTTGGGGGGCGCCGGTGGAAACACCATATATTTT; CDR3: CASSLGGAGGNTIYF
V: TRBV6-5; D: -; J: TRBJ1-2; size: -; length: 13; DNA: TGTGCCAGCACCTTATATGCTAACTATGGCTACACCTTC; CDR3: CASTLYANYGYTF
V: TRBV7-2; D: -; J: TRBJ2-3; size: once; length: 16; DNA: TGTGCCAGCAGCCCGAAGTCTGCCTCACGCACAGATACGCAGTATTTT; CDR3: CASSPKSASRTDTQYF
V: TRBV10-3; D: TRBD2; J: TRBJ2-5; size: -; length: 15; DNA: TGTGCCATCAGGAATGGGACTAGCGGGGGAGAGACCCAGTACTTC; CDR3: CAIRNGTSGGETQYF
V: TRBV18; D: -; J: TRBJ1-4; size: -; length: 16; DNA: TGTGCCAGCTCACCTTCTCAGCAGGGGACGGGCGAAAAACTGTTTTTT; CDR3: CASSPSQQGTGEKLFF
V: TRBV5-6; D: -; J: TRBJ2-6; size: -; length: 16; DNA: TGTGCCAGCAGCTTGATCCAGGGTCCGGTGGCCAACGTCCTGACTTTC; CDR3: CASSLIQGPVANVLTF
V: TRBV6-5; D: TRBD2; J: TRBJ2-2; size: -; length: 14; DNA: TGTGCCAGCACTGGGAGGGGAGGCACCGGGGAGCTGTTTTTT; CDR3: CASTGRGGTGELFF
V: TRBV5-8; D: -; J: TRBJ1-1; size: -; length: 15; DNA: TGTGCCAGCAGCTTCCACACCGTAACGAACACTGAAGCTTTCTTT; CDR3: CASSFHTVTNTEAFF
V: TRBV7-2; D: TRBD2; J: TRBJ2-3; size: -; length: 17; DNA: TGTGCCAGCAGCAAGCGGGGGGCAGGCCTTGGCACAGATACGCAGTATTTT; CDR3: CASSKRGAGLGTDTQYF
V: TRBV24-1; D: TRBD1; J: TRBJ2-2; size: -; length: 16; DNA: TGTGCCACCAGCTCGGCCGGGACAGGGGCTCACGGGGAGCTGTTTTTT; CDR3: CATSSAGTGAHGELFF
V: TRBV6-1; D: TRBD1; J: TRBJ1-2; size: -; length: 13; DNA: TGTGCCAGCAGTTCCACAGGGGGAGATGGCTACACCTTC; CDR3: CASSSTGGDGYTF
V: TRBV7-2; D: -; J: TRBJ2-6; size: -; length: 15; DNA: TGTGCCAGCAGCTTACAGAGCTCTGGGGCCAACGTCCTGACTTTC; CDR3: CASSLQSSGANVLTF
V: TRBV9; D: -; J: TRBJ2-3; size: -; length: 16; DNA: TGTGCCAGCAGCGTAGAAGAGGGCCGGGCCGTAGATACGCAGTATTTT; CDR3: CASSVEEGRAVDTQYF
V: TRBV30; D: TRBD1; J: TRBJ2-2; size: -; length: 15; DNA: TGTGCCTGGTTACCGGGACAGACGAACACCGGGGAGCTGTTTTTT; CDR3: CAWLPGQTNTGELFF
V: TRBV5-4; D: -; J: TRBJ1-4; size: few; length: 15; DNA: TGTGCCAGCAGCTCCCAGGGGTTGGGTAATGAAAAACTGTTTTTT; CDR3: CASSSQGLGNEKLFF
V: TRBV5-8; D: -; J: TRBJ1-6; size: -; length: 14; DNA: TGTGCCAGCAGCTCGACCCTTCATTATTCACCCCTCCACTTT; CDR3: CASSSTLHYSPLHF
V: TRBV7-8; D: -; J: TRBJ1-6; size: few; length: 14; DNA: TGTGCCAGCAGTTCCGGGTCTGGGGGTTCACCCCTCCACTTT; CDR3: CASSSGSGGSPLHF
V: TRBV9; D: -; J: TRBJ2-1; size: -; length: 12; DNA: TGTGCCAGCAGCGCTCGGACCTATGAGCAGTTCTTC; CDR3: CASSARTYEQFF
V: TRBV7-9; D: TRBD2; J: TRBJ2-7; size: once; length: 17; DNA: TGTGCCAGCAGCACGGGACTAAGGAGAGAAAGCTCCTACGAGCAGTACTTC; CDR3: CASSTGLRRESSYEQYF
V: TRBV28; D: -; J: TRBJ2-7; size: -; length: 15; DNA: TGTGCCAGCAGTATACAGGGACCCCCTTGGTGGGAGCAGTACTTC; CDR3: CASSIQGPPWWEQYF
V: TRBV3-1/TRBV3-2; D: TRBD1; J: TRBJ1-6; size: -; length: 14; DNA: TGTGCCAGCAGCCTCCGGGACAGGGACTCACCCCTCCACTTT; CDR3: CASSLRDRDSPLHF
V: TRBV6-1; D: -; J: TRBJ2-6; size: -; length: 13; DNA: TGTGCCAGCGTGAGCTCTGGGGCCAACGTCCTGACTTTC; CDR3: CASVSSGANVLTF
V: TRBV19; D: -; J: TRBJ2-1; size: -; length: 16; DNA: TGTGCCAGTAGTATCGTTGGCAGGAGCTCCTACAATGAGCAGTTCTTC; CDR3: CASSIVGRSSYNEQFF
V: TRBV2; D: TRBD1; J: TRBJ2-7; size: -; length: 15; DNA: TGTGCCAGCAGTGTCCGACAGGGGTTCTCCTACGAGCAGTACTTC; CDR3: CASSVRQGFSYEQYF
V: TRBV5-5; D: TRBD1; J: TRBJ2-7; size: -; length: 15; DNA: TGTGCCAGCAACCCTCCCGGGACAGGGTTCTACGAGCAGTACTTC; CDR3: CASNPPGTGFYEQYF
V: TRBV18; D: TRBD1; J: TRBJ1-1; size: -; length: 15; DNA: TGTGCCAGCTCAGAGACTCAGGGGGCCCGCACTGAAGCTTTCTTT; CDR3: CASSETQGARTEAFF
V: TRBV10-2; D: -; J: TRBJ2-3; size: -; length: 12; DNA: TGCGCCAGCAGGGGCAGCACAGATACGCAGTATTTT; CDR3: CASRGSTDTQYF
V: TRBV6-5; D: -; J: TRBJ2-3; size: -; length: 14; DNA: TGTGCCAGCAGTCTACAGGGTAGCACAGATACGCAGTATTTT; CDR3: CASSLQGSTDTQYF
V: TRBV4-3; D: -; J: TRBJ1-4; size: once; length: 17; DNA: TGCGCCAGCAGCCAAGTTGGGGGATCCGCAACTAATGAAAAACTGTTTTTT; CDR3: CASSQVGGSATNEKLFF
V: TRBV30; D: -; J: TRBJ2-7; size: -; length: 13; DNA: TGTGCCTGGAGTGTAGATATCCAGGGCGAGCAGTACTTC; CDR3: CAWSVDIQGEQYF
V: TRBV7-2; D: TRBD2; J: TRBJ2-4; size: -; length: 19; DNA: TGTGCCAGCAGCTTAGTTTTTAGCGGGGGGGCCCTAACCAAAAACATTCAGTACTTC; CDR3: CASSLVFSGGALTKNIQYF
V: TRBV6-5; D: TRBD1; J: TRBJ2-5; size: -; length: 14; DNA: TGTGCCAGCAGATCAGGGGGCAACCAAGAGACCCAGTACTTC; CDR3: CASRSGGNQETQYF
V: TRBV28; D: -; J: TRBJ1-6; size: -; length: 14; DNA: TGTGCCAGCAGTTTCTCGACGGGGTATTCACCCCTCCACTTT; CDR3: CASSFSTGYSPLHF
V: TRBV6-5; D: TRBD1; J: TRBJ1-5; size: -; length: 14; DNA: TGTGCCAGCAGACCGACAGGGGACCGACGGCCCCAGCATTTT; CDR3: CASRPTGDRRPQHF
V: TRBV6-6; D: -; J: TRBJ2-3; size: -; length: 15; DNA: TGTGCCAGCAGTTACTGGGGGGTAGTTACAGATACGCAGTATTTT; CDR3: CASSYWGVVTDTQYF
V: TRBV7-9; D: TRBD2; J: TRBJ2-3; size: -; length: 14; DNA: TGTGCCAGCAGCTTAGGGACTAGCGGGGGAACGCAGTATTTT; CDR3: CASSLGTSGGTQYF
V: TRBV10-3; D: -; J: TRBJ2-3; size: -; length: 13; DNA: TGTGCCATCGGCTCCACTAGCACAGATACGCAGTATTTT; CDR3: CAIGSTSTDTQYF
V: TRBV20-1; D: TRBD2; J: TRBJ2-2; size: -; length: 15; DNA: TGCAGTGCTAGTTCCCGGGGGGTAAACACCGGGGAGCTGTTTTTT; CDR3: CSASSRGVNTGELFF
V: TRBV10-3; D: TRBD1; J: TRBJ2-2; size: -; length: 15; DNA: TGTGCCATCAGAAGACAGGGCCCTCACACCGGGGAGCTGTTTTTT; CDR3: CAIRRQGPHTGELFF
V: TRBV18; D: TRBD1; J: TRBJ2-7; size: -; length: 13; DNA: TGTGCCAGCTCGGTGACAGGGGCCTACGAGCAGTACTTC; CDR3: CASSVTGAYEQYF
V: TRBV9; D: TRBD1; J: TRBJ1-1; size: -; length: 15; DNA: TGTGCCAGCAGCGGAAGGACAGGGGGCAGACCTGAAGCTTTCTTT; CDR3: CASSGRTGGRPEAFF